Sequencing of this T cell receptor beta chain was carried out in a study of blood T cell repertoires in COVID-19. Study-level information: Italy, Spain and the United States were the sources of the convalescent and acute COVID-19 samples. PBMCs, B-cell-depleted T cells, or T cells were the source of the cDNA or gDNA that made up the material.

Per the original data handling: Researchers report that nucleated cell counts were estimated from reference gene primer amplification. Some clones are missing from TCRdb's copy, which holds only in-frame ones; the method was immunoSEQ multiplex PCR. Clone size and V and J calls were adopted from that table, with D and trimming inferred from the DNA. The top ten clones hold 13% of a sample with around 300,000 clones, over 75% of them seen once. Germline V CDR1 and CDR2: MNHEY, SMNVEV (reference sequence). Germline trimming cut 9 bases from V and 8 bases from J; bases unmatched to any gene: 13. There are 15 residues in the CDR3.

Material for sequencing was peripheral blood. This TCR came from a human donor in a cohort sampled during active COVID-19. The chain uses TRBV27 and TRBJ2-1; TRBD2 matches at 10 bases. The CDR3 coding sequence is TGTGCCAGTAAGGATCAACTAGCGGGATTTCATGAGCAGTTCTTC. It is translated as CASKDQLAGFHEQFF.